The 21 T cell receptor beta chains below come from one sample, sequenced in a study of identical twins. TCRdb used MiXCR to reprocess the 5' RACE reads, holding one entry per CDR3 protein. The sample holds 500,000 or so distinct CDR3 sequences, approximately 14% seen once. Another study also made use of these data, one on yellow fever vaccine responses in identical twins.

Sequencing was performed on CD4+ T cells sorted from blood. These TCRs come from a woman aged 18-35 years in good health.

This clonotype was seen only a few times. This sequence joins TRBV9 and TRBJ2-2; 7 positions agree with TRBD1. The CDR3 totals 13 residues. Germline CDR1 SGDLS, CDR2 YYNGEE. Trimming removed 9 bases from V and 5 bases from J; junction bases left unmatched: 7. CDR3 sequence reads: CATDKQGTGELFF. Written as DNA, the CDR3 is TGTGCCACCGATAAACAGGGGACCGGGGAGCTGTTTTTT.

This chain uses TRBV5-1 with TRBJ2-7; D is unresolved. CDR3 size: 13 residues. V lost 5 bases to trimming and J lost 2 bases, with 11 bases between them. CDR1 is SGHRS, CDR2 YFSETQ, per germline. CDR3 residues: CASSYDNAYEQYF. CDR3 coding DNA: TGCGCCAGCAGTTACGACAATGCCTACGAGCAGTACTTC.

This chain connects TRBV7-4 to TRBJ2-3; D perhaps matches TRBD2 (6 bases). The ends were cut back, 4 bases at V and 2 bases at J, with 16 bases in the middle. This CDR3 comprises 16 residues. Germline CDR1 and CDR2: SGHVT and SQSDAQ. As DNA, the CDR3 is TGTGCCAGCAGCTCTCTGGCGGAGGGTACCACAGATACGCAGTATTTT. As protein: CASSSLAEGTTDTQYF.

The DNA for the CDR3 is TGTGCCAGTAGTATAGATATAAGGGGCGGGAGCCACCTGAAAAGGCAGTTCTTC. Amino acids: CASSIDIRGGSHLKRQFF. This chain links TRBV19 with TRBJ2-1; 7 bases agree with TRBD2. V shed 0 bases and J 12 bases; nucleotides not matched to a gene: 20. The germline V gene has CDR1 LNHDA and CDR2 SQIVND (reference sequence). This CDR3 is 18 amino acids long. The variable domain in full, completed from reference TRBV19 and TRBJ2-1, reads DGGITQSPKYLFRKEGQNVTLSCEQNLNHDAMYWYRQDPGQGLRLIYYSQIVNDFQKGDIAEGYSVSREKKESFPLTVTSAQKNPTAFYLCASSIDIRGGSHLKRQFFGPGTRLTVL.

The rearrangement joins TRBV29-1 to TRBJ2-7, with 11 bases identical to TRBD1. Germline CDR1 is SQVTM and CDR2 is ANQGSEA. CDR3 length: 13 residues. V shed 4 bases, J shed 4 bases, and the junction held 3 bases outside the gene matches. The CDR3 coding sequence is TGCAGCGTTGGGGACAGGGGGGCGTACGAGCAGTACTTC. It is translated as CSVGDRGAYEQYF.

The sample holds a few counts of this clonotype. The V and J genes are TRBV4-3 and TRBJ2-4; D call uncertain. The V end was cut by 0 bases, the J end by 9 bases, with 12 bases between. The CDR3 covers 14 residues. The germline CDR1 and CDR2 sequences are LGHNA and YSLEER. CDR3 in amino acids: CASSQDRHTPIQYF. CDR3 nucleotide sequence: TGCGCCAGCAGCCAAGATCGACATACCCCCATTCAGTACTTC.

DNA for the CDR3: TGTGCCACCAGTGATTTGATGTCAGGGGGCTACAATGAGCAGTTCTTC. It encodes CATSDLMSGGYNEQFF. The genes are TRBV24-1 and TRBJ2-1; 7 bases are a match to TRBD1. Germline-derived CDR1 and CDR2 are KGHDR and SFDVKD. The CDR3 is 16 residues long. With V trimmed by 0 bases and J by 3 bases, 4 bases remained unmatched.

The rearrangement links TRBV29-1 to TRBJ2-7; 14 bases map to TRBD2. The CDR3 sequence is 15 residues long. Germline CDR1 is SQVTM and CDR2 is ANQGSEA. V lost 4 bases to trimming and J lost 2 bases; unmatched junction nucleotides: 4. CDR3 protein: CSVAGTSGSTYEQYF. CDR3 bases: TGCAGCGTTGCTGGGACTAGCGGGAGTACCTACGAGCAGTACTTC.

This clonotype was detected only a few times. This chain links TRBV29-1 with TRBJ2-5; tentatively, D is TRBD1 (6 bases). The CDR3 contains 12 residues. V was shortened by 6 bases and J by 1 base, with 9 bases between the two germline ends. Germline values: CDR1 SQVTM, CDR2 ANQGSEA. The CDR3 sequence: CSVATGQETQYF. The CDR3 nucleotides read TGCAGCGTCGCGACAGGCCAAGAGACCCAGTACTTC. The entire variable domain, with the rest obtained from reference TRBV29-1 and TRBJ2-5, is as follows: SAVISQKPSRDICQRGTSLTIQCQVDSQVTMMFWYRQQPGQSLTLIATANQGSEATYESGFVIDKFPISRPNLTFSTLTVSNMSPEDSSIYLCSVATGQETQYFGPGTRLLVL.

Concerning this clonotype itself: A much larger clone differs from this one at a single base, so this may be a read error. This rearrangement joins TRBV5-6 to TRBJ2-3, with 7 bases matching TRBD1. In germline, CDR1 is SGHDT, CDR2 YYEEEE. The CDR3 is 14 amino acids. V was pared by 6 bases and J by 1 base, with 5 bases of the junction left unmatched. The CDR3 here is CASIADRRTDTQYF. Here the CDR3 DNA reads TGTGCCAGCATCGCGGACAGGCGCACAGATACGCAGTATTTT.

This clonotype was counted a few times. The rearrangement joins TRBV6-1 to TRBJ2-1; D may match TRBD1 or TRBD2 (5 bases each). Germline V gives CDR1 MNHNS, CDR2 SASEGT. This CDR3 has 15 residues. The V gene lost 6 bases and the J gene lost 4 bases, with 16 bases spanning the gap. CDR3 sequence: CASSPFGTKYNEQFF. In DNA, the CDR3 is TGTGCCAGCAGCCCCTTCGGGACGAAATACAATGAGCAGTTCTTC.

This clonotype has just a few counts. The genes are TRBV28 and TRBJ1-6, with a weak D call TRBD1 (5 bases). This CDR3 is 16 amino acids long. Trimming left V 3 bases short and J 0 bases short, with 9 bases between. The germline gives CDR1 MDHEN, CDR2 SYDVKM. The CDR3 nucleotides read TGTGCCAGCAGTTTTTTCCAGGGCTCCTATAATTCACCCCTCCACTTT. Encoded protein: CASSFFQGSYNSPLHF.

This clonotype was seen a handful of times. The gene calls are TRBV7-9 and TRBJ2-2; D call uncertain. CDR3 length: 12 amino acids. The germline CDR1 and CDR2 sequences are SEHNR and FQNEAQ (reference sequence). V was shortened by 5 bases and J by 7 bases, with 8 bases between the two germline ends. The CDR3 sequence is CASSHVSGELFF. CDR3 nucleotide sequence: TGTGCCAGCAGCCATGTAAGCGGGGAGCTGTTTTTT. Full variable domain (outside the CDR3, taken from reference TRBV7-9 and TRBJ2-2): DTGVSQNPRHKITKRGQNVTFRCDPISEHNRLYWYRQTLGQGPEFLTYFQNEAQLEKSRLLSDRFSAERPKGSFSTLEIQRTEQGDSAMYLCASSHVSGELFFGEGSRLTVL.

Only a few counts were recorded for this clonotype. The genes are TRBV7-3 and TRBJ2-2; D is unresolved. In germline, CDR1 is SGHTA, CDR2 FQGTGA. With 2 bases removed from V and 3 bases from J, the gap between germline ends came to 13 bases. The CDR3 has 16 residues. CDR3 sequence reads: CASSLVGKQYTGELFF. For the CDR3, the DNA is TGTGCCAGCAGCTTAGTGGGAAAGCAGTACACCGGGGAGCTGTTTTTT.

J is TRBJ2-7 and V is TRBV6-2 or TRBV6-3; D might be TRBD2 (5 bases). From germline, CDR1 is MNHEY and CDR2 SVGEGT. V was shortened by 6 bases and J by 3 bases, with 15 bases between the two germline ends. This CDR3 is built from 14 residues. The CDR3 DNA follows: TGTGCCAGCAGCACGGACTTCCCTAACTACGAGCAGTACTTC. This gives the protein CASSTDFPNYEQYF.

This chain connects TRBV24-1 to TRBJ2-2; D may be TRBD2 (5 bases). Germline loops: CDR1 KGHDR, CDR2 SFDVKD. V was cut by 4 bases and J by 2 bases, with 7 bases left in between. The CDR3 has 14 residues. CDR3 DNA: TGTGCCACCAGTGACGGGATAAACACCGGGGAGCTGTTTTTT. It encodes CATSDGINTGELFF.

The table lists this clonotype with a few counts. This rearrangement joins TRBV5-1 to TRBJ1-2; 7 bases are a match to TRBD1. CDR3 length: 15 amino acids. V was clipped by 0 bases and J by 3 bases; unmatched bases: 5. Germline V gene data show CDR1 as SGHRS and CDR2 as YFSETQ. CDR3 in amino acids: CASSLVGTDDYGYTF. The CDR3 DNA reads as TGCGCCAGCAGCTTGGTAGGGACAGATGACTATGGCTACACCTTC.

The rearrangement joins TRBV5-1 to TRBJ2-6; D remains unclear. The germline gives CDR1 SGHRS, CDR2 YFSETQ. V was trimmed by 4 bases and J by 4 bases, leaving 6 bases between them. This CDR3 has 13 residues. The CDR3 DNA follows: TGCGCCAGCAGCCCTTTGGGGGCCAACGTCCTGACTTTC. Its protein product is CASSPLGANVLTF.

The chain joins TRBV6-5 to TRBJ2-1; D is undetermined. The CDR3 covers 14 residues. CDR1 is MNHEY, CDR2 SVGAGI, per germline. Trimming pared 4 bases from V and 5 bases from J, leaving 12 bases between. CDR3 in DNA: TGTGCCAGCAGTTTTCGCCAGGCAAACAATGAGCAGTTCTTC. Translated: CASSFRQANNEQFF.

In this sample, this clonotype turned up a few times. V usage is TRBV5-4 and J usage is TRBJ2-3, with TRBD1 as a possible D gene (6 bases). The germline CDR1 and CDR2 sequences are SGHNT and YYREEE (reference sequence). The V and J ends lost 9 bases and 3 bases respectively, with 17 bases between them. The CDR3 consists of 14 residues. In DNA, the CDR3 is TGTGCCACAAATCCTCAGCAGGGGACAGATACGCAGTATTTT. Its translation is CATNPQQGTDTQYF. The full variable domain, completed using reference TRBV5-4 and TRBJ2-3, is ETGVTQSPTHLIKTRGQQVTLRCSSQSGHNTVSWYQQALGQGPQFIFQYYREEENGRGNFPPRFSGLQFPNYSSELNVNALELDDSALYLCATNPQQGTDTQYFGPGTRLTVL.

This clonotype appeared a few times. The chain combines TRBV7-3 with TRBJ1-1; D remains ambiguous. The CDR3 has 14 amino acids. Germline V gene lookup returns CDR1 SGHTA and CDR2 FQGTGA. The V end was cut by 0 bases, the J end by 2 bases, with 7 bases between. The CDR3 here is CASSLTGFNTEAFF. The CDR3, as DNA: TGTGCCAGCAGCTTAACGGGGTTCAACACTGAAGCTTTCTTT.